A selection of T cell receptor beta chains follows, all from one sample in a study of T cell responses to AZD1222 COVID-19 vaccine. TCRdb's copy holds only in-frame clones and misses some; the assay was immunoSEQ multiplex PCR. The sample comprises about 81,000 clones, 75% to 95% of which are singletons, and around a tenth rests with the top ten. The source material was peripheral blood, sampled 28 days after the second AZD1222 dose. These receptors all come from an adult who received the AZD1222 COVID-19 vaccine. Both conserved end residues are part of each CDR3. Each record gives: clone size, V gene, J gene, D gene, CDR3 protein, CDR3 DNA. A D gene is named only where the DNA matches it firmly. Expanded clones are given a class, and other clones once, few, many or no size at all.

clone size: -
V gene: TRBV14
J gene: TRBJ2-7
D gene: -
CDR3 protein: CASSQYSNYEQYF
CDR3 DNA: TGTGCCAGCAGCCAGTACAGCAACTACGAGCAGTACTTC

clone size: -
V gene: TRBV27
J gene: TRBJ1-2
D gene: TRBD1
CDR3 protein: CASQGVLGYGYTF
CDR3 DNA: TGTGCCAGCCAGGGGGTCTTGGGGTATGGCTACACCTTC

clone size: -
V gene: TRBV10-3
J gene: TRBJ2-1
D gene: TRBD1
CDR3 protein: CAIMDRGSYNEQFF
CDR3 DNA: TGTGCCATCATGGACAGGGGTTCGTACAATGAGCAGTTCTTC

clone size: -
V gene: TRBV2
J gene: TRBJ2-7
D gene: -
CDR3 protein: CASRIQTGRPYEQYF
CDR3 DNA: TGTGCCAGCAGGATACAGACAGGCCGCCCCTACGAGCAGTACTTC

clone size: -
V gene: TRBV5-4
J gene: TRBJ2-7
D gene: TRBD2
CDR3 protein: CASSEGSGRRYEQYF
CDR3 DNA: TGTGCCAGCAGCGAAGGTAGCGGGAGGAGGTACGAGCAGTACTTC

clone size: -
V gene: TRBV27
J gene: TRBJ2-1
D gene: TRBD1
CDR3 protein: CASSQADRIVLQFF
CDR3 DNA: TGTGCCAGCAGCCAAGCGGACAGGATCGTGCTTCAGTTCTTC

clone size: -
V gene: TRBV19
J gene: TRBJ1-6
D gene: -
CDR3 protein: CASSINRARAYNSPLHF
CDR3 DNA: TGTGCCAGTAGTATTAACAGGGCAAGGGCCTATAATTCACCCCTCCACTTT

clone size: -
V gene: TRBV6-2/TRBV6-3
J gene: TRBJ1-3
D gene: -
CDR3 protein: CASSYLAKGNTIYF
CDR3 DNA: TGTGCCAGCAGTTACCTCGCTAAAGGAAACACCATATATTTT

clone size: -
V gene: TRBV10-2
J gene: TRBJ1-1
D gene: TRBD1
CDR3 protein: CASSIGQGGLAFF
CDR3 DNA: TGCGCCAGCAGCATAGGACAGGGAGGCTTAGCTTTCTTT

clone size: -
V gene: TRBV28
J gene: TRBJ1-5
D gene: TRBD1
CDR3 protein: CASSSYFRKTGWGNQPQHF
CDR3 DNA: TGTGCCAGCAGTTCCTACTTTCGAAAGACAGGGTGGGGCAATCAGCCCCAGCATTTT

clone size: -
V gene: TRBV10-3
J gene: TRBJ1-1
D gene: -
CDR3 protein: CAISDNNRPNEAFF
CDR3 DNA: TGTGCCATCAGTGATAACAACAGGCCCAATGAAGCTTTCTTT

clone size: -
V gene: TRBV2
J gene: TRBJ2-2
D gene: TRBD1
CDR3 protein: CASRGQANTGELFF
CDR3 DNA: TGTGCCAGCAGGGGACAGGCCAACACCGGGGAGCTGTTTTTT

clone size: -
V gene: TRBV11-2
J gene: TRBJ2-7
D gene: TRBD1
CDR3 protein: CASSLKTGVGEQYF
CDR3 DNA: TGTGCCAGCAGCTTAAAGACAGGGGTAGGCGAGCAGTACTTC

clone size: -
V gene: TRBV5-6
J gene: TRBJ2-7
D gene: -
CDR3 protein: CASSRNDEQYF
CDR3 DNA: TGTGCCAGCAGCCGCAATGACGAGCAGTACTTC

clone size: -
V gene: TRBV19
J gene: TRBJ2-5
D gene: -
CDR3 protein: CASSIRRGQETQYF
CDR3 DNA: TGTGCCAGTAGTATCCGACGAGGCCAAGAGACCCAGTACTTC

clone size: -
V gene: TRBV6-5
J gene: TRBJ1-4
D gene: -
CDR3 protein: CASSTRGYLDEKLFF
CDR3 DNA: TGTGCCAGCAGTACCCGAGGGTATTTAGATGAAAAACTGTTTTTT

clone size: few
V gene: TRBV28
J gene: TRBJ2-1
D gene: TRBD1
CDR3 protein: CASSSIVGDRNNEQFF
CDR3 DNA: TGTGCCAGCAGTTCCATAGTCGGGGACAGGAACAATGAGCAGTTCTTC

clone size: -
V gene: TRBV5-1
J gene: TRBJ2-7
D gene: -
CDR3 protein: CASSYSLGTYEQYF
CDR3 DNA: TGCGCCAGCAGCTACTCCCTCGGGACCTACGAGCAGTACTTC

clone size: -
V gene: TRBV12-3/TRBV12-4
J gene: TRBJ1-3
D gene: -
CDR3 protein: CASSIRTGNTIYF
CDR3 DNA: TGTGCCAGCAGTATACGAACTGGAAACACCATATATTTT

clone size: -
V gene: TRBV5-1
J gene: TRBJ2-2
D gene: TRBD2
CDR3 protein: CASSSGTSGANTGELFF
CDR3 DNA: TGCGCCAGCAGCTCTGGGACTAGCGGCGCGAACACCGGGGAGCTGTTTTTT

clone size: -
V gene: TRBV21-1
J gene: TRBJ1-6
D gene: -
CDR3 protein: CASTAMTGPYNSPLHF
CDR3 DNA: TGTGCCAGCACCGCTATGACAGGGCCCTATAATTCACCCCTCCACTTT

clone size: -
V gene: TRBV5-1
J gene: TRBJ1-2
D gene: TRBD1
CDR3 protein: CASSELTGDGYTF
CDR3 DNA: TGCGCCAGCAGCGAGTTGACAGGGGATGGCTACACCTTC

clone size: -
V gene: TRBV6-5
J gene: TRBJ2-7
D gene: TRBD1
CDR3 protein: CASSYPGQGGEQYF
CDR3 DNA: TGTGCCAGCAGTTACCCGGGACAGGGTGGCGAGCAGTACTTC

clone size: -
V gene: TRBV18
J gene: TRBJ2-4
D gene: TRBD1
CDR3 protein: CASSSRQGDNIQYF
CDR3 DNA: TGTGCCAGCTCATCGAGACAGGGTGACAACATTCAGTACTTC

clone size: once
V gene: TRBV3-1/TRBV3-2
J gene: TRBJ2-7
D gene: TRBD2
CDR3 protein: CASSQDPAGLGGMYEQYF
CDR3 DNA: TGTGCCAGCAGCCAAGATCCGGCCGGACTAGGAGGCATGTACGAGCAGTACTTC

clone size: -
V gene: TRBV18
J gene: TRBJ1-1
D gene: TRBD1
CDR3 protein: CASSATGSNTEAFF
CDR3 DNA: TGTGCCAGCTCAGCGACAGGGTCGAACACTGAAGCTTTCTTT

clone size: -
V gene: TRBV18
J gene: TRBJ1-1
D gene: -
CDR3 protein: CASSSSLAGVKANTEAFF
CDR3 DNA: TGTGCCAGCTCTTCAAGCCTAGCAGGGGTGAAGGCGAACACTGAAGCTTTCTTT

clone size: once
V gene: TRBV30
J gene: TRBJ2-7
D gene: TRBD1
CDR3 protein: CAWKMGRGPGEQYF
CDR3 DNA: TGTGCCTGGAAAATGGGCAGGGGGCCCGGCGAGCAGTACTTC

clone size: -
V gene: TRBV6-5
J gene: TRBJ1-4
D gene: -
CDR3 protein: CASSNSEKLFF
CDR3 DNA: TGTGCCAGCAGTAACAGTGAAAAACTGTTTTTT

clone size: -
V gene: TRBV3-1/TRBV3-2
J gene: TRBJ2-7
D gene: TRBD2
CDR3 protein: CASSPGREQYF
CDR3 DNA: TGTGCCAGCAGCCCCGGGAGGGAGCAGTACTTC

clone size: -
V gene: TRBV6-6
J gene: TRBJ1-2
D gene: -
CDR3 protein: CASSYRQGGYTF
CDR3 DNA: TGTGCCAGCAGTTACCGACAAGGTGGCTACACCTTC

clone size: -
V gene: TRBV14
J gene: TRBJ1-4
D gene: -
CDR3 protein: CASSFGRGGNEKLFF
CDR3 DNA: TGTGCCAGCAGCTTCGGACGGGGTGGTAATGAAAAACTGTTTTTT

clone size: once
V gene: TRBV30
J gene: TRBJ2-1
D gene: -
CDR3 protein: CAWSVLSEQFF
CDR3 DNA: TGTGCCTGGAGTGTTTTAAGTGAGCAGTTCTTC

clone size: -
V gene: TRBV5-5
J gene: TRBJ1-5
D gene: -
CDR3 protein: CASSHGQPDQPQHF
CDR3 DNA: TGTGCCAGCAGCCATGGACAACCGGATCAGCCCCAGCATTTT

clone size: -
V gene: TRBV19
J gene: TRBJ2-7
D gene: -
CDR3 protein: CASSILPGMGRDEQYF
CDR3 DNA: TGTGCCAGTAGTATCCTCCCGGGAATGGGAAGGGACGAGCAGTACTTC

clone size: -
V gene: TRBV18
J gene: TRBJ1-2
D gene: TRBD1
CDR3 protein: CASSLGQAKGYTF
CDR3 DNA: TGTGCCAGCTCACTGGGACAGGCCAAAGGCTACACCTTC

clone size: -
V gene: TRBV20-1
J gene: TRBJ2-3
D gene: -
CDR3 protein: CSASGPGDTSTDTQYF
CDR3 DNA: TGCAGTGCTAGTGGCCCCGGGGACACTAGCACAGATACGCAGTATTTT

clone size: -
V gene: TRBV3-1/TRBV3-2
J gene: TRBJ1-2
D gene: TRBD1
CDR3 protein: CASSHRDRGRSNYGYTF
CDR3 DNA: TGTGCCAGCAGCCACCGGGACAGGGGGCGGTCCAACTATGGCTACACCTTC

clone size: -
V gene: TRBV5-1
J gene: TRBJ2-3
D gene: -
CDR3 protein: CASRLDYNTDTQYF
CDR3 DNA: TGCGCCAGCAGACTCGACTACAACACAGATACGCAGTATTTT

clone size: -
V gene: TRBV11-2
J gene: TRBJ2-5
D gene: -
CDR3 protein: CASSWRAPQETQYF
CDR3 DNA: TGTGCCAGCAGCTGGCGGGCCCCCCAAGAGACCCAGTACTTC